This T cell receptor beta chain was retrieved from a study of TIL therapy for anti-PD-1-resistant metastatic lung cancer. General study points: The cohort had more treatment-naive, never-smoker and oncogene-addicted patients than typical.

As for time point: pre-treatment sample, taken before nivolumab and TIL therapy. The V gene's germline CDR1 is LNHDA and CDR2 SQIVND (reference sequence). V gave up 5 bases and J gave up 1 base, with 14 bases separating them. The CDR3 consists of 15 residues. This was the immunoSEQ v3 assay. Data came from immunoSEQ multiplex PCR; TCRdb stores just in-frame clones and leaves some out. The table records 57,000 or so clones, around 86% of them present only once. As to this clone: Its antigen is undetermined.

This chain connects TRBV19 to TRBJ1-2; D is possibly TRBD1 (5 bases). This TCR came from a person between 25 and 79 years old with non-small cell lung cancer. This specimen consisted of blood, obtained at baseline. The DNA of the CDR3 is TGTGCCAGTAGTGAGGCTCAGGGATATAACTATGGCTACACCTTC. It specifies CASSEAQGYNYGYTF.